This T cell receptor beta chain was recorded in a study of Ad26.COV2.S vaccination and SARS-CoV-2 variants. The wider study: This donor came from the COV1001 trial of Ad26.COV2.S. Each vaccinee took Ad26.COV2.S intramuscularly, once or twice 56 days apart. General study points: Spike-specific TCR breadth ran higher among vaccine recipients than placebo recipients.

Germline CDR1 reads SGDLS; CDR2 reads YYNGEE. Trimming took off 0 bases at V and 0 bases at J, with 7 bases between the two ends. This CDR3 is 15 amino acids long. Clones were sequenced by immunoSEQ multiplex PCR, and TCRdb holds only the in-frame ones, with some missing. The data show roughly 450,000 clones, more than 80% seen once. Turning to this clone: Its antigen is unidentified.

Treatment defined: 19 received Ad26.COV2.S at low or high dose, single or two shots; 5 received placebo; per-sample allocation not given. Specimens were obtained on day 63 following the first vaccine or placebo injection. Wuhan-strain SARS-CoV-2 spike was expressed by the Ad26 vector that made up the vaccine. V usage is TRBV9 and J usage is TRBJ1-5; no clear D. This receptor was taken from a person aged 18 to 65 who received the Ad26.COV2.S COVID-19 vaccine or a placebo. The input for sequencing was peripheral blood, taken in a trial of Ad26.COV2.S vaccine versus placebo. The CDR3 is CASSVDGYSNQPQHF. CDR3 nucleotides: TGTGCCAGCAGCGTAGACGGGTATAGCAATCAGCCCCAGCATTTT.